This T cell receptor beta chain was captured in a study of blood T cell repertoires in COVID-19. The overall study: The United States, Italy and Spain supplied acute and convalescent COVID-19 samples. The cDNA or gDNA used as material had been derived from T cells, B-cell-depleted T cells, or PBMCs.

This CDR3 is 16 amino acids long. Trimming removed 6 bases from V and 0 bases from J; junction bases left unmatched: 10. Germline CDR1 and CDR2: MDHEN and SYDVKM. In the authors' workflow: Amplification with reference gene primers provided the estimates of nucleated cell counts. The assay was immunoSEQ multiplex PCR, and TCRdb's table has in-frame clones only and misses some. V and J calls plus clone size are reproduced from that table; the DNA served to infer D and trimming. The table has roughly 200,000 clones, about four fifths seen once. The sample was peripheral blood. The origin of this receptor is a man between 50 and 59 years old with active or convalescent COVID-19. J is TRBJ2-5 and V is TRBV28, with 7 bases fitting TRBD1. CDR3 sequence reads: CASRGPDRAYQETQYF. The CDR3 DNA reads as TGTGCCAGCAGGGGACCTGACAGGGCCTACCAAGAGACCCAGTACTTC.